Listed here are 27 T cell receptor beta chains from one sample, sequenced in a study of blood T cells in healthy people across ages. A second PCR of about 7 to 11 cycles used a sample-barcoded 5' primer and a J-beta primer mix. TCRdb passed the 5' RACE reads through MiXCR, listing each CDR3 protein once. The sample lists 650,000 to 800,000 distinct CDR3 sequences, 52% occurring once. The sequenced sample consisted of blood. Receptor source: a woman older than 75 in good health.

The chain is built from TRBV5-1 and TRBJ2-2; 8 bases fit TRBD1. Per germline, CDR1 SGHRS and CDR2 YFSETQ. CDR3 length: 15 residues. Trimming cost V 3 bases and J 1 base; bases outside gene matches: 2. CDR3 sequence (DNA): TGCGCCAGCAGCTCGACAGGGGAGAACACCGGGGAGCTGTTTTTT. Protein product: CASSSTGENTGELFF.

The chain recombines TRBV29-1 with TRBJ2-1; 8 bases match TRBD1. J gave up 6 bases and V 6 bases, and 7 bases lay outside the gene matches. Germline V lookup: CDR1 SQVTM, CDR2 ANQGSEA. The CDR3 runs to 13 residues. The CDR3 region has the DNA TGCAGCGTCGCAGGGGGCTATGGCAATGAGCAGTTCTTC. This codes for CSVAGGYGNEQFF.

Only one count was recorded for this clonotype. CDR3 nucleotide sequence: TGCAGTGCTAGATCCGCCGGCTTCCTGAGAGAGCAGTACTTC. Amino acid sequence: CSARSAGFLREQYF. The gene calls are TRBV20-1 and TRBJ2-7; D is undetermined. V gave up 2 bases and J gave up 7 bases, with 18 bases separating them. The CDR3 is 14 amino acids. CDR1 DFQATT and CDR2 SNEGSKA come from the germline V gene (reference sequence).

The CDR3 sequence is CASSSGIKAGELFF. CDR3 nucleotide sequence: TGTGCCAGCAGTTCCGGCATCAAGGCCGGGGAGCTGTTTTTT. V usage is TRBV12-3 or TRBV12-4 and J usage is TRBJ2-2; D not certain. Trimming took off 4 bases at V and 6 bases at J, with 12 bases between the two ends. The CDR3 totals 14 residues.

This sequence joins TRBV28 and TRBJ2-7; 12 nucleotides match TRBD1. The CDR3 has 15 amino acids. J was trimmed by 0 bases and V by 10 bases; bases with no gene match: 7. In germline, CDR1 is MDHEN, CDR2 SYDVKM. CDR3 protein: CATGTGGFSSYEQYF. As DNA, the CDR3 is TGTGCCACCGGGACAGGGGGCTTCAGCTCCTACGAGCAGTACTTC. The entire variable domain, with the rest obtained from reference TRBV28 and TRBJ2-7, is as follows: DVKVTQSSRYLVKRTGEKVFLECVQDMDHENMFWYRQDPGLGLRLIYFSYDVKMKEKGDIPEGYSVSREKKERFSLILESASTNQTSMYLCATGTGGFSSYEQYFGPGTRLTVT.

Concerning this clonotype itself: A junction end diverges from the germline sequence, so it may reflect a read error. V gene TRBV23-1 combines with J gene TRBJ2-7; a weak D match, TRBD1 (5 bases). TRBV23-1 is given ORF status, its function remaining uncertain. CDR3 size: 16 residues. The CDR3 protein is CASSQFPGSLSYERYF. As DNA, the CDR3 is TGCGCCAGCAGTCAATTTCCAGGGTCCCTCTCCTACGAGCGGTACTTC.

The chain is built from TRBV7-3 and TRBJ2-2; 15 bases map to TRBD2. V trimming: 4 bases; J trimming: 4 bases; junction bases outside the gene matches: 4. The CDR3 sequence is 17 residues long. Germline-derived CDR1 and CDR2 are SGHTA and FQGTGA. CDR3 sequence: CASSSLGLAGGTGELFF. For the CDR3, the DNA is TGTGCCAGCAGCTCCTTGGGACTAGCGGGGGGCACCGGGGAGCTGTTTTTT.

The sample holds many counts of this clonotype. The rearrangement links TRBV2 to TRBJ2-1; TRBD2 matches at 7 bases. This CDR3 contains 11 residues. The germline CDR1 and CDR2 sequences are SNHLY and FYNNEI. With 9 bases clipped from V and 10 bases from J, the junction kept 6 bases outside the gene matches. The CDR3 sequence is CARREGKEQFF. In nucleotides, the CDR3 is TGTGCCAGGAGGGAGGGTAAAGAGCAGTTCTTC.

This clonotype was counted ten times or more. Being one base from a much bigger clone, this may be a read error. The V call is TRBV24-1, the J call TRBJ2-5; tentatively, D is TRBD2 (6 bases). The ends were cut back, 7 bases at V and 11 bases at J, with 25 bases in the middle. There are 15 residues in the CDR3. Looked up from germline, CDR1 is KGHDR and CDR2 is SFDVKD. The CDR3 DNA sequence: TGTGCCACCAGAAATAGCGGAGGAGATCTCCATGAGCAGTACTTC. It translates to CATRNSGGDLHEQYF.

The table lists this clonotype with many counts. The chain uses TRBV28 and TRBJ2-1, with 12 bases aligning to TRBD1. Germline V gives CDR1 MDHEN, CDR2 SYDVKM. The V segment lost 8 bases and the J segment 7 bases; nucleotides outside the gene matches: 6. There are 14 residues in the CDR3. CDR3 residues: CASQGQGAWNEQFF. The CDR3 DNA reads TGTGCCAGCCAGGGACAGGGGGCTTGGAATGAGCAGTTCTTC.

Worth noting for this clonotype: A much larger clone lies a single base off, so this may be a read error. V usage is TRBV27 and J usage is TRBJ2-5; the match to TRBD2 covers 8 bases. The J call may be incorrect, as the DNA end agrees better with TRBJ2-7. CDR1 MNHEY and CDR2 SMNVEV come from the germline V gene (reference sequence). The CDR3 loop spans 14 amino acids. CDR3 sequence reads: CASRASGTRYEQYF. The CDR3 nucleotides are TGTGCCAGCAGGGCATCCGGGACTAGGTACGAGCAGTACTTC.

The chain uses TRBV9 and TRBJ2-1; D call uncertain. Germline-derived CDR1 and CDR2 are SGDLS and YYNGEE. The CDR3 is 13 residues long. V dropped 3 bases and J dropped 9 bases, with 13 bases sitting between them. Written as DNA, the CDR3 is TGTGCCAGCAGCGGATTAGTGAGTAGTGAGCAGTTCTTC. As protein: CASSGLVSSEQFF. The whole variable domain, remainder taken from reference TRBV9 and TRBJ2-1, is DSGVTQTPKHLITATGQRVTLRCSPRSGDLSVYWYQQSLDQGLQFLIQYYNGEERAKGNILERFSAQQFPDLHSELNLSSLELGDSALYFCASSGLVSSEQFFGPGTRLTVL.

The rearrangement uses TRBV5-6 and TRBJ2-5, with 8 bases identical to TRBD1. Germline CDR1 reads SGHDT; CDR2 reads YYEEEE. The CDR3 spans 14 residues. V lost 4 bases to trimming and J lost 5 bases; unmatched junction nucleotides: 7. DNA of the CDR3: TGTGCCAGCAGCGAGGACAGGGTCCGTGAGACCCAGTACTTC. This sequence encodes CASSEDRVRETQYF.

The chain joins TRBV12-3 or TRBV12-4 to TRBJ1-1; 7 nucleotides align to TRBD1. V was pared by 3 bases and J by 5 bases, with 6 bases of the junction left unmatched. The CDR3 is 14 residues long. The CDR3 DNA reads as TGTGCCAGCAGTTTTACAGGGGCGGGGACTGAAGCTTTCTTT. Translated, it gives CASSFTGAGTEAFF.

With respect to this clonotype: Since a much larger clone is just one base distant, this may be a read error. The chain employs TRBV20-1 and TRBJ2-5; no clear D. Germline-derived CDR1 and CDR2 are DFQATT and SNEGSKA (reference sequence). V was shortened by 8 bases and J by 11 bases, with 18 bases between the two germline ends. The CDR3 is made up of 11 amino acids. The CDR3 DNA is TGCAGTCCCCTTAAAAACAATGAGCAGTACTTC. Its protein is CSPLKNNEQYF.

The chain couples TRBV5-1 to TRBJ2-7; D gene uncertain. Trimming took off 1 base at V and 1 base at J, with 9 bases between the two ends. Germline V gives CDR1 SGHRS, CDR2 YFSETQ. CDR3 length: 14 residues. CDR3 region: CASSLQDGSYEQYF. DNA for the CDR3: TGCGCCAGCAGCTTGCAGGACGGATCCTACGAGCAGTACTTC.

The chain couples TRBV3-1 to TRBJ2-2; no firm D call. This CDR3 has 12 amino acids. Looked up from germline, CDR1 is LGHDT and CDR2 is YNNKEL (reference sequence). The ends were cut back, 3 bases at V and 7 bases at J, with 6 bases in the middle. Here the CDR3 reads CASSHSIGELFF. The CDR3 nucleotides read TGTGCCAGCAGCCATTCTATCGGGGAGCTGTTTTTT.

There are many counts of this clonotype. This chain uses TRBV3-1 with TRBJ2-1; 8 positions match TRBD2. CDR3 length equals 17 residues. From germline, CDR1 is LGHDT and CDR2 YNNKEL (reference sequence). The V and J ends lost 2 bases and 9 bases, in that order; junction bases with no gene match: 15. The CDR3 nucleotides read TGTGCCAGCAGCCAACCCGGGACTGGGACTAGTCTTGGTGAGCAGTTCTTC. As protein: CASSQPGTGTSLGEQFF.

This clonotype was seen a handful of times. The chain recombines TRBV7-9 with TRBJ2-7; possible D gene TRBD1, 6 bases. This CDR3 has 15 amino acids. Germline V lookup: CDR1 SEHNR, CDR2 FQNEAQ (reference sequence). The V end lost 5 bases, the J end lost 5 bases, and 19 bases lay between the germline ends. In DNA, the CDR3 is TGTGCCAGCAGCCACCGGGACATATGGTCCGACGAGCAGTACTTC. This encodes CASSHRDIWSDEQYF.

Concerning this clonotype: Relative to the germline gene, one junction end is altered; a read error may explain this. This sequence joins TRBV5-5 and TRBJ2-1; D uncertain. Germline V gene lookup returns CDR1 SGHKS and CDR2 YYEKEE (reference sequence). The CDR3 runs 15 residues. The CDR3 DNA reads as TGTTCCAGCAGCTTCTTGCAAAGCTCCTACAATGAGCAGTTCTTC. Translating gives CSSSFLQSSYNEQFF. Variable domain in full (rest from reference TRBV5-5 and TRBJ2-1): DAGVTQSPTHLIKTRGQQVTLRCSPISGHKSVSWYQQVLGQGPQFIFQYYEKEERGRGNFPDRFSARQFPNYSSELNVNALLLGDSALYLCSSSFLQSSYNEQFFGPGTRLTVL.

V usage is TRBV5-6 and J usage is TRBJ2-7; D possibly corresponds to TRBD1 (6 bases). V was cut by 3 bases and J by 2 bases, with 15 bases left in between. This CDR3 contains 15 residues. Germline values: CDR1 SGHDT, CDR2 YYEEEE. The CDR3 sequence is CASSSGTRTTYEQYF. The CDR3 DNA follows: TGTGCCAGCAGCTCTGGGACACGGACAACCTACGAGCAGTACTTC.

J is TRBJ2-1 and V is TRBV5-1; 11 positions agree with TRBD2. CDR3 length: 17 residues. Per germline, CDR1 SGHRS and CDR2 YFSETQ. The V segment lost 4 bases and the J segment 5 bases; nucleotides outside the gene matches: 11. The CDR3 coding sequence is TGCGCCAGCAGCGAACGGACTAGCGGGCGAGGGGACAATGAGCAGTTCTTC. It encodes CASSERTSGRGDNEQFF.

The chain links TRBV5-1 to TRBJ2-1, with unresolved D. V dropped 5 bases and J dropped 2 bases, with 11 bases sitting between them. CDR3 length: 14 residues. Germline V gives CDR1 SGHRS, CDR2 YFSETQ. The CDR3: CASSPGLPYNEQFF. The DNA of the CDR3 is TGCGCCAGCAGTCCGGGCCTCCCCTACAATGAGCAGTTCTTC.

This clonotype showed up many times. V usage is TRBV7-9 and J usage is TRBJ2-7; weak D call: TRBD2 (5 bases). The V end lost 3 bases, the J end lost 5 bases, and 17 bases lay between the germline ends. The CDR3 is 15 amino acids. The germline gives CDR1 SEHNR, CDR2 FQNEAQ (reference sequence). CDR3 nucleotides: TGTGCCAGCAGCTTGGCCTGGAGGACCATCGACGAGCAGTACTTC. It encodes CASSLAWRTIDEQYF.

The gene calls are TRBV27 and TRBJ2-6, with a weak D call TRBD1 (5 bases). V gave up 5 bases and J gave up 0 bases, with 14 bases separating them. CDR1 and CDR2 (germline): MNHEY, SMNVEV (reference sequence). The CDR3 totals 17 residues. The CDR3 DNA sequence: TGTGCCAGCAGTCAGCAGGGCTCCGTCTCTGGGGCCAACGTCCTGACTTTC. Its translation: CASSQQGSVSGANVLTF.

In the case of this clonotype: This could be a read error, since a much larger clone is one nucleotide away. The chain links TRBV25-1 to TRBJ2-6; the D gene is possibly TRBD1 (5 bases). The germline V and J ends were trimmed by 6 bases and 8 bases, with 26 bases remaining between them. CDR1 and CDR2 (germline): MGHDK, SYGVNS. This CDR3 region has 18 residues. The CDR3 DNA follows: TGTGCCAGCAGACCTCGACTCAGTAGGGGTCTGGGGACCAACGTCCTGACTTTC. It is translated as CASRPRLSRGLGTNVLTF.

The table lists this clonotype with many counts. This CDR3 reads CASTITGLASEQFF. The CDR3 region has the DNA TGTGCCAGCACTATAACGGGACTAGCAAGTGAGCAGTTCTTC. This rearrangement joins TRBV6-2 or TRBV6-3 to TRBJ2-1, with 9 bases aligning to TRBD2. The germline V gene encodes CDR1 MNHEY and CDR2 SVGEGT. V shed 7 bases and J 9 bases; nucleotides not matched to a gene: 10. There are 14 residues in the CDR3.